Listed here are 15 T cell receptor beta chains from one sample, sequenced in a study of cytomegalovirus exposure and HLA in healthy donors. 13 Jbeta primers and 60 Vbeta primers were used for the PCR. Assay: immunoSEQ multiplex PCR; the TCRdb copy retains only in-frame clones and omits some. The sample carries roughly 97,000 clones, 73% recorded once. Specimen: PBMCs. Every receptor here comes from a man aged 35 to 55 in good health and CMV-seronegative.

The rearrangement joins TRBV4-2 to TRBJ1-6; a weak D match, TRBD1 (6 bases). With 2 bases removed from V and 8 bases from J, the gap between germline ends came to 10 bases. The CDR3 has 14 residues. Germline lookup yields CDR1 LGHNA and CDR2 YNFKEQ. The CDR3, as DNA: TGTGCCAGCAGCCAAAGGACAGTGGATTCACCCCTCCACTTT. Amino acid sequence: CASSQRTVDSPLHF.

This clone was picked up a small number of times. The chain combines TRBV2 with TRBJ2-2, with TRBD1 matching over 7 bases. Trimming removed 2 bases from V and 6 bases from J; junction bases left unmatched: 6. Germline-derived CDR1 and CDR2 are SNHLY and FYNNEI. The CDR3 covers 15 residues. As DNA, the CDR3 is TGTGCCAGCAGTGAACGACAGGGATCCGCCGGGGAGCTGTTTTTT. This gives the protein CASSERQGSAGELFF.

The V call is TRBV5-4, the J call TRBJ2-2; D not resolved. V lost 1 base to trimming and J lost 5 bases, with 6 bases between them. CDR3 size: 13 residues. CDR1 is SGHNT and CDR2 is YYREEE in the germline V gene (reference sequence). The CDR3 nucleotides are TGTGCCAGCAGCTTGATAGCTACCGGGGAGCTGTTTTTT. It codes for CASSLIATGELFF. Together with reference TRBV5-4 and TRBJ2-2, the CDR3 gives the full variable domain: ETGVTQSPTHLIKTRGQQVTLRCSSQSGHNTVSWYQQALGQGPQFIFQYYREEENGRGNFPPRFSGLQFPNYSSELNVNALELDDSALYLCASSLIATGELFFGEGSRLTVL.

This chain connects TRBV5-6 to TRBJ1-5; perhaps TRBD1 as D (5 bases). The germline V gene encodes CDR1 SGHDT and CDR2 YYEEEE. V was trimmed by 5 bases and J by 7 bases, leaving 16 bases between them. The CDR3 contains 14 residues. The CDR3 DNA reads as TGTGCCAGCAGTACGGGGGATATTGGGCAGCCCCAGCATTTT. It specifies CASSTGDIGQPQHF. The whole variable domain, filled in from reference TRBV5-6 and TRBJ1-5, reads DAGVTQSPTHLIKTRGQQVTLRCSPKSGHDTVSWYQQALGQGPQFIFQYYEEEERQRGNFPDRFSGHQFPNYSSELNVNALLLGDSALYLCASSTGDIGQPQHFGDGTRLSIL.

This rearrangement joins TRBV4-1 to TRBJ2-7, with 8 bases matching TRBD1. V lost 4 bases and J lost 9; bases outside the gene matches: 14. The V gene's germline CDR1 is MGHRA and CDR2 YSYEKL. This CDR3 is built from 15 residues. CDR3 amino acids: CASSRIGTGDRRQYF. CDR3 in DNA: TGCGCCAGCAGCCGGATCGGGACAGGTGATAGGCGGCAGTACTTC.

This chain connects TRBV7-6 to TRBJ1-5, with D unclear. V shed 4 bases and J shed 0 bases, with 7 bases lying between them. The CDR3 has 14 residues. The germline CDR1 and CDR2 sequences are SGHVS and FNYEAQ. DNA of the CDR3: TGTGCCAGCAGCTCCAGTAATAGCAATCAGCCCCAGCATTTT. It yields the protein CASSSSNSNQPQHF.

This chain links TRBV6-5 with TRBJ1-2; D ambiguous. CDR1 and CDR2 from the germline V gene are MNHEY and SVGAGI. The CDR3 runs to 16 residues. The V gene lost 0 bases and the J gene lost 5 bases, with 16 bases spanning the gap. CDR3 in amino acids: CASSYSTYGGWYGYTF. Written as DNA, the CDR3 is TGTGCCAGCAGTTACTCGACGTATGGAGGTTGGTATGGCTACACCTTC.

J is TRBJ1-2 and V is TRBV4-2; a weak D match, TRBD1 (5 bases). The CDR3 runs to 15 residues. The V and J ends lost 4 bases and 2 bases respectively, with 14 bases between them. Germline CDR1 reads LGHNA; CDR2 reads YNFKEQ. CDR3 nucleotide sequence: TGTGCCAGCAGCCGCCCCGGGACTCAAAACTATGGCTACACCTTC. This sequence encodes CASSRPGTQNYGYTF.

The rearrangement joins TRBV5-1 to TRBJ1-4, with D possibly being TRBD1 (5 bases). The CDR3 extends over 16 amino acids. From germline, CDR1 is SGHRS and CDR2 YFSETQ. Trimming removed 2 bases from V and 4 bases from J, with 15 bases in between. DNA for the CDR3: TGCGCCAGCAGCTTCTTGGGAGGGGCCGGTAATGAAAAACTGTTTTTT. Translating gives CASSFLGGAGNEKLFF.

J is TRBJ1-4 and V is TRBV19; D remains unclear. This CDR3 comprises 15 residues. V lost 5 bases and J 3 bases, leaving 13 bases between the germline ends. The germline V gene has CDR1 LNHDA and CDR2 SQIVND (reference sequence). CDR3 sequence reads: CASSLRPPANEKLFF. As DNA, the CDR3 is TGTGCCAGTAGTCTCCGTCCTCCCGCTAATGAAAAACTGTTTTTT.

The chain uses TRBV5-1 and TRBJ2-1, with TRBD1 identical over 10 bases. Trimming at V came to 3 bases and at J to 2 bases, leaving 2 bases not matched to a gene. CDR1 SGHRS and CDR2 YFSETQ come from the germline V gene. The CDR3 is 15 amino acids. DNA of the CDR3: TGCGCCAGCAGCTCGGGACAGGGGACCTACAATGAGCAGTTCTTC. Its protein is CASSSGQGTYNEQFF.

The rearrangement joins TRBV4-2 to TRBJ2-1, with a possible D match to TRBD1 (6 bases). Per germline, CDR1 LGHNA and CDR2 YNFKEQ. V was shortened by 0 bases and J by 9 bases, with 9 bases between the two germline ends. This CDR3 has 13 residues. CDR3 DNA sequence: TGTGCCAGCAGCCAAGAAGGGGGTCCTGAGCAGTTCTTC. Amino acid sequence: CASSQEGGPEQFF.

The DNA of the CDR3 is TGTGCCAGTAGTATGGGGCAGTTGAACACTGAAGCTTTCTTT. This sequence encodes CASSMGQLNTEAFF. The chain employs TRBV19 and TRBJ1-1, with TRBD1 as a possible D gene (5 bases). This CDR3 region has 14 residues. Germline assignment: CDR1 LNHDA and CDR2 SQIVND (reference sequence). V gave up 3 bases and J gave up 0 bases, with 8 bases separating them.

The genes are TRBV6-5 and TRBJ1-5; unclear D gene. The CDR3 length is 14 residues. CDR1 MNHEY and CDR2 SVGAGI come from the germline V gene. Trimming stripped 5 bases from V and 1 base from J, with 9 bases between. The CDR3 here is CASSRGVSNQPQHF. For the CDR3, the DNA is TGTGCCAGCAGTCGCGGGGTAAGCAATCAGCCCCAGCATTTT.

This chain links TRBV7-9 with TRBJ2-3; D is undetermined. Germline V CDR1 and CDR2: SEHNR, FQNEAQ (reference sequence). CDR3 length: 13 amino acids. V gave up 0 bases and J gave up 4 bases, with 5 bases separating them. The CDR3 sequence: CASSLAVSDTQYF. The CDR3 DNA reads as TGTGCCAGCAGCTTAGCCGTGTCAGATACGCAGTATTTT.